This T cell receptor (beta chain) was recorded in a study of cytomegalovirus exposure and HLA in healthy donors. The data were produced by immunoSEQ multiplex PCR, yet TCRdb's version contains in-frame clones alone and is incomplete. Found here are approximately 82,000 clones, about 95% of them singletons; the top ten hold nearly 0.7%. This CDR3 region has 14 residues. The V segment lost 2 bases and the J segment 0 bases; nucleotides outside the gene matches: 2. Germline-derived CDR1 and CDR2 are SGDLS and YYNGEE. Donors came from a validation cohort of some 110 subjects, distinct from the first 666-subject cohort.

The clonotype originates from a woman younger than 35 in good health and CMV-seronegative. The material sequenced was PBMCs. The chain is built from TRBV9 and TRBJ2-7; 7 positions agree with TRBD1. CDR3 DNA sequence: TGTGCCAGCAGCGTCACAGGGGTCTCCTACGAGCAGTACTTC. Encoded protein: CASSVTGVSYEQYF.